Listed below are T cell receptor beta chains from one sample, sequenced in a study of shared clonotypes between healthy human individuals. The method was immunoSEQ multiplex PCR; TCRdb's version includes in-frame clones alone and lacks a portion of them. The sample carries about 2.4 million clones, more than 85% recorded once. The sample consisted of naive CD4+ T cells from PBMCs. The source is a man aged 18 to 29 in good health. Some clones in this sample may be carry-over from other donors' samples. CDR3s include the opening cysteine and the closing phenylalanine or tryptophan. A D gene is named only where the DNA matches it firmly.

J gene | V gene | D gene | CDR3 protein
TRBJ2-5 | TRBV7-2 | . | CASSLSSSSETQYF
TRBJ2-6 | TRBV6-1 | TRBD1 | CATVSRDRTNVLTF
TRBJ2-6 | TRBV27 | . | CASSRTGFFGANVLTF
TRBJ2-5 | TRBV2 | . | CASTLQETQYF
TRBJ2-7 | TRBV5-1 | TRBD1 | CASSWGQGAYEQYF
TRBJ2-7 | TRBV27 | TRBD1 | CASRPGQGAGEQYF
TRBJ1-2 | TRBV19 | TRBD1 | CASSIPDRVGTYGYTF
TRBJ2-1 | TRBV7-2 | . | CASSLGSSVQEQFF
TRBJ2-5 | TRBV4-1 | . | CASSPTYSKANQETQYF
TRBJ1-3 | TRBV7-2 | . | CASSLDYSGNTIYF
TRBJ2-2 | TRBV10-3 | TRBD2 | CAITGTSGPPGELFF
TRBJ1-5 | TRBV5-8 | . | CASSLYTNQPQHF
TRBJ2-1 | TRBV5-8 | TRBD1 | CASSVSGGLGFF
TRBJ1-5 | TRBV6-1 | . | CASSLGMSQPQHF
TRBJ2-7 | TRBV6-5 | . | CASSPEGLTYEQYF
TRBJ2-7 | TRBV11-2 | TRBD1 | CASSLDRGRWTYEQYF
TRBJ2-1 | TRBV7-9 | TRBD1 | CASRTGTGNNEQFF
TRBJ2-4 | TRBV11-2 | . | CASSQLLRSIAKNIQYF
TRBJ2-7 | TRBV9 | TRBD2 | CASSVGASGLYEQYF
TRBJ2-3 | TRBV20-1 | . | CSAGYTQYF
TRBJ1-1 | TRBV6-1 | . | CASSFRVSSSEAFF
TRBJ1-1 | TRBV5-4 | . | CASSFGHLNTEAFF
TRBJ1-2 | TRBV7-9 | . | CASNLLQGGGYTF
TRBJ2-1 | TRBV7-9 | TRBD2 | CASSSPGGLAGGRYNEQFF
TRBJ1-6 | TRBV5-4 | TRBD1 | CASSPGQVNSPLHF
TRBJ2-7 | TRBV7-9 | TRBD2 | CASSLKASGIHYEQYF
TRBJ1-1 | TRBV5-4 | . | CASSVWGTGLNTEAFF
TRBJ2-7 | TRBV10-1 | TRBD2 | CASSEDGRPWDEQYF
TRBJ2-1 | TRBV30 | TRBD2 | CAWSGASGSMYEQFF
TRBJ2-2 | TRBV11-2 | . | CASSLKRPAGTGELFF
TRBJ2-6 | TRBV10-3 | . | CAIRGMGANVLTF
TRBJ1-2 | TRBV30 | TRBD1 | CATGQGLLYGYTF
TRBJ2-7 | TRBV7-2 | . | CASSSTGGVDEQYF